The TCR beta chain under discussion was sequenced for a study of blood T cells in healthy people across ages. This clonotype has a handful of counts. With a J-beta primer mix and a sample-barcoded 5' primer, a second PCR ran 7 to 11 cycles. A single record per CDR3 protein comes from TCRdb applying MiXCR to the 5' RACE reads. The sample has roughly 1,500,000 distinct CDR3 sequences; around 42% are singletons. Trimming cost V 1 base and J 14 bases, with 9 bases left between them. Germline V gene lookup returns CDR1 DFQATT and CDR2 SNEGSKA (reference sequence). This CDR3 comprises 10 residues. This receptor was taken from a woman between 18 and 29 years old in good health. The rearrangement uses TRBV20-1 and TRBJ2-1; no clear D. Sequencing was carried out using blood. The CDR3 region has the DNA TGCAGTGCTAGAGTTAGTAAGGAGTTCTTC. Translation: CSARVSKEFF.